This TCR beta chain came from a study of identifying expanded T cells in peripheral blood. A note on this clone: Its antigen is currently unknown.

The method was immunoSEQ multiplex PCR; TCRdb's version includes in-frame clones alone and lacks a portion of them. The table includes approximately 100,000 clones, roughly 90% detected once. Study-level results: Roughly 1.2 clones differed between technical replicates, versus about 17 and 20 over time. Clone count variance between roughly 2-week samples rose with total template count.

This CDR3 comprises 12 residues. Germline V gene sequence: CDR1 MNHNY, CDR2 SVGAGI (reference sequence). Trimming left V 7 bases short and J 5 bases short, with 11 bases between. During the collection period, no donor immune events like infections were recorded. V usage is TRBV6-6 and J usage is TRBJ1-1; D perhaps matches TRBD1 (5 bases). Sequencing used blood. The sequence was collected from a person aged 18 to 75 in good health. CDR3 in DNA: TGTGCCAGCAACGGGGGGGGGACTGAAGCTTTCTTT. Amino acids: CASNGGGTEAFF.